This T cell receptor (beta chain) came from a study of T-cell reconstitution after alpha-beta-depleted transplantation in children. This clonotype has at least ten counts. The antigen is undetermined. The library targeted TCRbeta and was prepared with unique molecular identifiers. TCRdb analysed the PCR reads with MiXCR anew, one entry per CDR3 protein. The sample contains about 100,000 distinct CDR3 sequences, almost 6.5% of which appear only once. Study-wide results and limits: As was reported, about two months after transplant, alpha-beta T cells came from several hundred expanded graft clones. Hyperexpanded clones declined; after one year, newly produced T cells mostly supplied diversity.

The TCR originated in a male patient aged 2 to 9 who had a stem cell transplant for acute lymphoblastic leukemia, so the T cells may come from the graft donor. Material: PBMCs, mostly from graft donor cells, obtained 360 days after TCRalphabeta/CD19-depleted stem cell transplant.

The CDR3 region is CASSLGPSGGKYNEQFF. DNA for the CDR3: TGTGCCAGCAGCTTGGGGCCTTCGGGAGGGAAATACAATGAGCAGTTCTTC. The rearrangement links TRBV5-6 to TRBJ2-1, with 8 bases lining up with TRBD2. This CDR3 spans 17 amino acids. Germline V CDR1 and CDR2: SGHDT, YYEEEE. Germline trimming cut 0 bases from V and 4 bases from J; bases unmatched to any gene: 9.